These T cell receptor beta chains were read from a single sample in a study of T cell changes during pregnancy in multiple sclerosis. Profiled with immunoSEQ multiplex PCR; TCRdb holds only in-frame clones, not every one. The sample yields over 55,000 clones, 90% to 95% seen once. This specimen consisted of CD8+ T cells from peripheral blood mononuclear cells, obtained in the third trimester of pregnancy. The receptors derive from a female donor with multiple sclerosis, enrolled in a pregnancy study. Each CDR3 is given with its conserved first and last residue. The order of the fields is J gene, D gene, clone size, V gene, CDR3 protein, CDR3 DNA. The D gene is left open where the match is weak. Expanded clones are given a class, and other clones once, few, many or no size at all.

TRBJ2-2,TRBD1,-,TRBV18,CASSPRQGGNTGELFF,TGTGCCAGCTCACCCCGACAGGGGGGGAACACCGGGGAGCTGTTTTTT
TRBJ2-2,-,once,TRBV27,CASSLWARGPGELFF,TGTGCCAGCAGTTTATGGGCGAGAGGGCCCGGGGAGCTGTTTTTT
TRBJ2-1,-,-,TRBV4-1,CASAIGLPYNEQFF,TGCGCCAGCGCCATTGGCCTCCCCTACAATGAGCAGTTCTTC
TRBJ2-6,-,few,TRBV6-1,CASSPQGSGANVLTF,TGTGCCAGCAGTCCGCAGGGTTCTGGGGCCAACGTCCTGACTTTC
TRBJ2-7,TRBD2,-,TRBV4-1,CASSQALAASSYEQYF,TGCGCCAGCAGCCAAGCGCTAGCGGCGAGCTCCTACGAGCAGTACTTC
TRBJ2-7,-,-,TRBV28,CASSLPLGQTYEQYF,TGTGCCAGCAGTTTACCCCTTGGACAAACCTACGAGCAGTACTTC
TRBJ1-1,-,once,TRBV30,CAWSPTGRVFNTEAFF,TGTGCCTGGAGTCCGACAGGAAGGGTCTTCAACACTGAAGCTTTCTTT
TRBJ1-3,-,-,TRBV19,CASGYASGNTIYF,TGTGCCAGCGGGTACGCCTCTGGAAACACCATATATTTT
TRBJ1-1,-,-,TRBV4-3,CASSQDYSNTEAFF,TGCGCCAGCAGCCAAGATTATTCGAACACTGAAGCTTTCTTT
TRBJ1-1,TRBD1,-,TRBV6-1,CASSSPGTGTEAFF,TGTGCCAGCAGCTCCCCCGGGACAGGCACTGAAGCTTTCTTT
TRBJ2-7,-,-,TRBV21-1,CASSWGTSASYEQYF,TGTGCCAGCAGCTGGGGGACTAGCGCCTCCTACGAGCAGTACTTC
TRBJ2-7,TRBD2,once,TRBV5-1,CASSNGREFSYEQYF,TGCGCCAGCAGTAATGGGCGGGAGTTTTCCTACGAGCAGTACTTC
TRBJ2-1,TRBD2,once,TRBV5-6,CASIPLAGGQDEQFF,TGTGCCAGCATCCCACTAGCGGGAGGTCAGGATGAGCAGTTCTTC
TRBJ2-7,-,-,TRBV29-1,CSAAGPGDYEEQYF,TGCAGCGCAGCCGGACCGGGAGATTACGAGGAGCAGTACTTC
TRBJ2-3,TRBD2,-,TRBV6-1,CASSELTSGFSTDTQYF,TGTGCCAGCAGTGAACTTACTAGCGGGTTCAGCACAGATACGCAGTATTTT
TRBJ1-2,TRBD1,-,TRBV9,CASSVVGQGRWRYGYTF,TGTGCCAGCAGCGTAGTGGGACAGGGGAGATGGCGCTATGGCTACACCTTC
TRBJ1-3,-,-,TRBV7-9,CASSLPTSGNTIYF,TGTGCCAGCAGCCTACCAACTTCTGGAAACACCATATATTTT
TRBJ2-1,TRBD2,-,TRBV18,CASSLRTSGRNEQFF,TGTGCCAGCTCCCTACGGACTAGCGGTCGGAATGAGCAGTTCTTC
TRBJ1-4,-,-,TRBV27,CASSQSGAKLFF,TGTGCCAGCAGTCAATCAGGGGCCAAACTGTTTTTT
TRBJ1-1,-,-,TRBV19,CASRAGGANTEAFF,TGTGCCAGTAGAGCGGGAGGGGCAAACACTGAAGCTTTCTTT
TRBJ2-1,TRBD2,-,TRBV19,CASSSELAALTHEQFF,TGTGCCAGTAGTTCAGAACTAGCGGCCCTTACCCATGAGCAGTTCTTC
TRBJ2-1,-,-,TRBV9,CASSAPPGSYNEQFF,TGTGCCAGCAGCGCACCGCCGGGATCCTACAATGAGCAGTTCTTC
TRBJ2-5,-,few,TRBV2,CASRKDMANQETQYF,TGTGCCAGCAGGAAAGACATGGCAAACCAAGAGACCCAGTACTTC
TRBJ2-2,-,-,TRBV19,CASSIGGLSTGELFF,TGTGCCAGTAGTATAGGAGGCCTCTCCACCGGGGAGCTGTTTTTT
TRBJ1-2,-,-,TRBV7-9,CASSPLQFSYGYTF,TGTGCCAGCAGCCCCTTACAGTTTTCCTATGGCTACACCTTC
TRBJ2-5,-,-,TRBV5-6,CASSLAGEQETQYF,TGTGCCAGCAGCTTGGCCGGGGAACAAGAGACCCAGTACTTC
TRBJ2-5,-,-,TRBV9,CASSVAAGWQETQYF,TGTGCCAGCAGCGTAGCGGCGGGATGGCAAGAGACCCAGTACTTC
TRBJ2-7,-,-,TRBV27,CASSLRGSYEQYF,TGTGCCAGCAGTTTACGGGGGTCCTACGAGCAGTACTTC
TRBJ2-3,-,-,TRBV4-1,CASSQDRLADTQYF,TGCGCCAGCAGCCAAGATCGGCTAGCAGATACGCAGTATTTT
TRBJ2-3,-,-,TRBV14,CASSQRLVWKDTQYF,TGTGCCAGCAGCCAAAGACTAGTTTGGAAGGATACGCAGTATTTT
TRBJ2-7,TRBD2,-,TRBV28,CASSPRLAPEQYF,TGTGCCAGCAGCCCCAGACTAGCCCCCGAGCAGTACTTC
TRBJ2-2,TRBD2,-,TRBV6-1,CASTGLAGGTGELFF,TGTGCCAGCACTGGACTAGCGGGAGGGACCGGGGAGCTGTTTTTT
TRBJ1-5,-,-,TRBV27,CASSWAGPGQPQHF,TGTGCCAGCAGTTGGGCAGGGCCAGGCCAGCCCCAGCATTTT
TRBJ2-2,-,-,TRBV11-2,CASRWLSGSTGELFF,TGTGCCAGCCGGTGGCTTTCAGGTTCCACCGGGGAGCTGTTTTTT
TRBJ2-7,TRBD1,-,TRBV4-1,CASSQVLGQGYEQYF,TGCGCCAGCAGCCAAGTTTTGGGACAGGGGTACGAGCAGTACTTC
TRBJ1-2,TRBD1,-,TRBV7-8,CASSLALDRGRDYTF,TGTGCCAGCAGCTTAGCTTTAGACAGGGGGAGGGACTACACCTTC
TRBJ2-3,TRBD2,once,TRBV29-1,CSVAGLAGGHSTDTQYF,TGCAGCGTTGCCGGACTAGCGGGAGGCCACAGCACAGATACGCAGTATTTT
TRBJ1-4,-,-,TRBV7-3,CASSLAGNHEKLFF,TGTGCCAGCAGCTTGGCAGGGAACCATGAAAAACTGTTTTTT
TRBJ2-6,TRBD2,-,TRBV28,CASSLLTSGAPSGANVLTF,TGTGCCAGCAGTTTATTAACTAGCGGGGCACCCTCTGGGGCCAACGTCCTGACTTTC
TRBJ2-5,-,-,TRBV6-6,CASSYSRGRAETQYF,TGTGCCAGCAGTTACTCGAGGGGGAGAGCGGAGACCCAGTACTTC
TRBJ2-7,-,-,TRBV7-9,CASSLIIVKSSYEQYF,TGTGCCAGCAGCTTAATTATCGTGAAGAGCTCCTACGAGCAGTACTTC
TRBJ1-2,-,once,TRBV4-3,CASSQGGNYGYTF,TGCGCCAGCAGCCAAGGAGGAAACTATGGCTACACCTTC
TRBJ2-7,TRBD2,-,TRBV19,CASSMGDSGSYEQYF,TGTGCCAGTAGTATGGGGGATAGCGGGTCCTACGAGCAGTACTTC
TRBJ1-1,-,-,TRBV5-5,CASSFGTANTEAFF,TGTGCCAGCAGCTTCGGAACAGCGAACACTGAAGCTTTCTTT
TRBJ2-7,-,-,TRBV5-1,CASSYRGGSSYEQYF,TGCGCCAGCAGCTACCGAGGGGGAAGCTCCTACGAGCAGTACTTC
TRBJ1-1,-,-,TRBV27,CASSSYRDGTEAFF,TGTGCCAGCAGTTCTTACAGGGATGGCACTGAAGCTTTCTTT
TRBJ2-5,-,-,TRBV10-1,CASSGRDTEAETQYF,TGCGCCAGCAGCGGACGGGACACCGAAGCGGAGACCCAGTACTTC
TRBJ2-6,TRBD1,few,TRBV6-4,CASSATGDGANVLTF,TGTGCCAGCAGTGCAACAGGGGATGGGGCCAACGTCCTGACTTTC
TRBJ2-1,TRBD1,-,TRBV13,CASSPQGEEGDNEQFF,TGTGCCAGCAGCCCCCAGGGGGAAGAGGGTGACAATGAGCAGTTCTTC